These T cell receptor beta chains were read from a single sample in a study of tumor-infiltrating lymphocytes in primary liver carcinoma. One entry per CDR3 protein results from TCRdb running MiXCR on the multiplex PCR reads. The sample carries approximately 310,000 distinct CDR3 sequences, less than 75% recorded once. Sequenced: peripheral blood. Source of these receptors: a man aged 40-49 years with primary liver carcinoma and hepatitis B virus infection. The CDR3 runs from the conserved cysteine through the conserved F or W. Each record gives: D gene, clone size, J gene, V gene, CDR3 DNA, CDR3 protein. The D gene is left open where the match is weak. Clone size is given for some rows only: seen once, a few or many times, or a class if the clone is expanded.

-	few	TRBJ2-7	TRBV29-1	TGCAGCGTTGAAGATCGTGGGGCGGTCTACAGCGAGCAGTACTTC	CSVEDRGAVYSEQYF
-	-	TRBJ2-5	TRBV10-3	TGTGCCATCAGTGAGTCGGGGCAGCAAGAGACCCAGTACTTC	CAISESGQQETQYF
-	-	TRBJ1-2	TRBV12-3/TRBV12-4	TGTGCCAGCAGCCTACGGGGGACTCAGTGTACTAACTATGGCTACGCCTTC	CASSLRGTQCTNYGYAF
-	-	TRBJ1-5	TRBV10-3	TGTGCCATCAGCGGCGGTAGCAATCAGCCCCAGCGTTTT	CAISGGSNQPQRF
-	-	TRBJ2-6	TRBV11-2	TGTGCCAGCAGCCAGGGGGGGGCAGGTACTGGGGCCAACGCCCTGACTTTC	CASSQGGAGTGANALTF
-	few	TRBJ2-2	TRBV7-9	TGTGCCAGCAGCGATCGACAGGTCCCCGGGGAGCTGTTTTTT	CASSDRQVPGELFF
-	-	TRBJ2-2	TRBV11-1	TGTGCCAGCAGCGGGCGTCCATCGAACACCGGGGAGCCGTTTTTC	CASSGRPSNTGEPFF
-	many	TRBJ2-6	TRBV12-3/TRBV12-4	TGTGCCAGCAGGGACGGCTCTGGGGCCAACGTCCTGACTTTC	CASRDGSGANVLTF
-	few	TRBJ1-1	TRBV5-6	TGTGCCAGCAGCTTTCCCCAGGGTATAGGGACTGAAGCTTTCTTT	CASSFPQGIGTEAFF
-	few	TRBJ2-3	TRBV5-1	TGCGCCAGCAGTTCCCCTAGCGTCGATACGCAGTATTTT	CASSSPSVDTQYF
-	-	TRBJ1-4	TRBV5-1	TGCGCCAGCAGCTTGGGGCAGTCTGAGGAAAAACTGTTTTTT	CASSLGQSEEKLFF
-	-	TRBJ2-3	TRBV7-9	TGTGCCATCTCCGTGGGAGCGGAGGGGGCAGATACGCAGTATTTT	CAISVGAEGADTQYF
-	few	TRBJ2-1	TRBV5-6	TGTGCCAGCAGCTTTTTACAGAGCAATGAGCAGTTCTTC	CASSFLQSNEQFF
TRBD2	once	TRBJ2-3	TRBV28	TGTGCCGGCAGCGAGAGCGGGAGAAGGGCAGATACGCAGTATTTT	CAGSESGRRADTQYF